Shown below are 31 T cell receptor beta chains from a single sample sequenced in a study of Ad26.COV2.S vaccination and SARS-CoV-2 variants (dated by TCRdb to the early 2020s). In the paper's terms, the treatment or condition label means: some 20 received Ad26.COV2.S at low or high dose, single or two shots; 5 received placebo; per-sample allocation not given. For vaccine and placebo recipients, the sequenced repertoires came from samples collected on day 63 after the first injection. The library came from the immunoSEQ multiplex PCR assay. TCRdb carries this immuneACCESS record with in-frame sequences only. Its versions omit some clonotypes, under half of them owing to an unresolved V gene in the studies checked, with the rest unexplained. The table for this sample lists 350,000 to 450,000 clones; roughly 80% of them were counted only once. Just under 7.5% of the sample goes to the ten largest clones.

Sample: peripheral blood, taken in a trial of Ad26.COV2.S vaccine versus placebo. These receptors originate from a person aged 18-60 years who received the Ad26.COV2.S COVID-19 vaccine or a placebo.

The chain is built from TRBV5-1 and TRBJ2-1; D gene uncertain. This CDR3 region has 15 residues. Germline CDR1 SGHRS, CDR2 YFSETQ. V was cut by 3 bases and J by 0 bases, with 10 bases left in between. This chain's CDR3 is CASSSDGSSYNEQFF. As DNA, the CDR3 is TGCGCCAGCAGCTCAGACGGAAGCTCCTACAATGAGCAGTTCTTC. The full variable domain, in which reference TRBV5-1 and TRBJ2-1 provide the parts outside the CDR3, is KAGVTQTPRYLIKTRGQQVTLSCSPISGHRSVSWYQQTPGQGLQFLFEYFSETQRNKGNFPGRFSGRQFSNSRSEMNVSTLELGDSALYLCASSSDGSSYNEQFFGPGTRLTVL.

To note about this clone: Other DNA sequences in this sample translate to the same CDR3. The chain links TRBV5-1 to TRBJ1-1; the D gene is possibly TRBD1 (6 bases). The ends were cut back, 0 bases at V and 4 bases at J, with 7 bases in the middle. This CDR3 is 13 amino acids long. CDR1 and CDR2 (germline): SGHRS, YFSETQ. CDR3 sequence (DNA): TGCGCCAGCAGCTTGGAAGGGGGCACTGAAGCTTTCTTT. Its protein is CASSLEGGTEAFF.

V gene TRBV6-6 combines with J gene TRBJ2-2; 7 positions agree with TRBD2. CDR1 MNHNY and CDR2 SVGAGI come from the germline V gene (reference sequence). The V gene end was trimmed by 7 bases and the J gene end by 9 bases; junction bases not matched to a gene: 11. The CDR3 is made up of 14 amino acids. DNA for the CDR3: TGTGCCAGCATTGAGGGGAGGGGAAGGCGGGAGCTGTTTTTT. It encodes CASIEGRGRRELFF.

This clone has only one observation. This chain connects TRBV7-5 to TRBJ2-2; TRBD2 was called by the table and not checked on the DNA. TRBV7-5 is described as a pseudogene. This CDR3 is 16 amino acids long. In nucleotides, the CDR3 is TGTGCCAGAAGCTCCCATAGCGGGAAGAACACCGGGGAGCTGTTTTTT. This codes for CARSSHSGKNTGELFF.

CDR3 sequence reads: CAISDLLEGLYTDTQYF. CDR3 coding DNA: TGTGCCATCAGTGACCTTTTGGAGGGACTCTACACAGATACGCAGTATTTT. The genes are TRBV10-3 and TRBJ2-3, with D perhaps TRBD2 (6 bases). CDR1 and CDR2 (germline): ENHRY, SYGVKD. The V end lost 3 bases, the J end lost 2 bases, and 18 bases lay between the germline ends. The CDR3 covers 17 residues.

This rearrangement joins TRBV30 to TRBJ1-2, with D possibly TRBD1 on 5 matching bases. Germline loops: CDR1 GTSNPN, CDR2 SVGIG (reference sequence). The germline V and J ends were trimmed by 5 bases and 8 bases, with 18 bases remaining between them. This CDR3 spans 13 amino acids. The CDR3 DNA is TGTGCCTGGGGGACCGGGACGGTGCCAGGCTACACCTTC. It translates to CAWGTGTVPGYTF. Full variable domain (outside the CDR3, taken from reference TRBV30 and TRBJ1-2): SQTIHQWPATLVQPVGSPLSLECTVEGTSNPNLYWYRQAAGRGLQLLFYSVGIGQISSEVPQNLSASRPQDRQFILSSKKLLLSDSGFYLCAWGTGTVPGYTFGSGTRLTVV.

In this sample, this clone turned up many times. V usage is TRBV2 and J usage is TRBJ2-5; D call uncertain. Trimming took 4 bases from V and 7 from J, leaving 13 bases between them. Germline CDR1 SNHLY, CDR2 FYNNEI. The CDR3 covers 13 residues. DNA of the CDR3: TGTGCCAGCAGTGGGCCCCCCAGAGGGACCCAGTACTTC. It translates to CASSGPPRGTQYF. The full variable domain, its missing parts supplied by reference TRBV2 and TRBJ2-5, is EPEVTQTPSHQVTQMGQEVILRCVPISNHLYFYWYRQILGQKVEFLVSFYNNEISEKSEIFDDQFSVERPDGSNFTLKIRSTKLEDSAMYFCASSGPPRGTQYFGPGTRLLVL.

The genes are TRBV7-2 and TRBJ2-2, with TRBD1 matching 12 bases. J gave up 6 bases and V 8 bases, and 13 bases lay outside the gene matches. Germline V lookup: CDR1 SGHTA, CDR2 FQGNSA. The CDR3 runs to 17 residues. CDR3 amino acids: CASGGTGGGLFPGELFF. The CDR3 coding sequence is TGTGCCAGCGGAGGGACAGGGGGCGGGTTGTTCCCCGGGGAGCTGTTTTTT.

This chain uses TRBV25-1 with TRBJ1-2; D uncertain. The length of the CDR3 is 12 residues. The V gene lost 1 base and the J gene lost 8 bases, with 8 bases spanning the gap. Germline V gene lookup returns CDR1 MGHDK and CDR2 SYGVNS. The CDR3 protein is CASSEFGRGYTF. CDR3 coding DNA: TGTGCCAGCAGTGAATTTGGAAGAGGCTACACCTTC.

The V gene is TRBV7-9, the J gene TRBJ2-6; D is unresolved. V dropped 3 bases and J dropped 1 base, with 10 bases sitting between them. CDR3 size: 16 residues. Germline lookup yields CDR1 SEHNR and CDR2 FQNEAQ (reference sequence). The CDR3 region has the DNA TGTGCCAGCAGCTTCTCGTTGGGGTCTGGGGCCAACGTCCTGACTTTC. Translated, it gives CASSFSLGSGANVLTF.

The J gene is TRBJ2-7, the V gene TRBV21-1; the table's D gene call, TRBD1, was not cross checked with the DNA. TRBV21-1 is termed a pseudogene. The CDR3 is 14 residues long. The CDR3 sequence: CASRSDRASYEQYF. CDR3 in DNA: TGTGCCAGCAGAAGTGACAGGGCCTCCTACGAGCAGTACTTC.

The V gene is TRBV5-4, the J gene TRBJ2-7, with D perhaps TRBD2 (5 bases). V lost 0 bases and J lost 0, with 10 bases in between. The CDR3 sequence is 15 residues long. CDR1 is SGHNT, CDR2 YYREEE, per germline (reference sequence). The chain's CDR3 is CASSLDWSGSYEQYF. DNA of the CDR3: TGTGCCAGCAGCTTGGATTGGAGCGGCTCCTACGAGCAGTACTTC.

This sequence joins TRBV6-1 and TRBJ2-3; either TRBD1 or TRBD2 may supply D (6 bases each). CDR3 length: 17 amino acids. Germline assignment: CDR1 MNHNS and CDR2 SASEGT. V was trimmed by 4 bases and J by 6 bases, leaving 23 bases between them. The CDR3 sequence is CASSGPFPGGRVDTQYF. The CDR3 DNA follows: TGTGCCAGCAGTGGACCCTTCCCCGGGGGCCGAGTGGATACGCAGTATTTT.

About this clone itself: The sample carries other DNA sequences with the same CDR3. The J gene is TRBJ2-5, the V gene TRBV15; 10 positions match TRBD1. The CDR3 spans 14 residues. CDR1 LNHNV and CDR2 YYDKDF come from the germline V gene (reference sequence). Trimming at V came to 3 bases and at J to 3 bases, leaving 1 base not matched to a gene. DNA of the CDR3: TGTGCCACCAGCAGGGACAGGGGGGAAGAGACCCAGTACTTC. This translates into CATSRDRGEETQYF. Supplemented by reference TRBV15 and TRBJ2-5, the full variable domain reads DAMVIQNPRYQVTQFGKPVTLSCSQTLNHNVMYWYQQKSSQAPKLLFHYYDKDFNNEADTPDNFQSRRPNTSFCFLDIRSPGLGDTAMYLCATSRDRGEETQYFGPGTRLLVL.

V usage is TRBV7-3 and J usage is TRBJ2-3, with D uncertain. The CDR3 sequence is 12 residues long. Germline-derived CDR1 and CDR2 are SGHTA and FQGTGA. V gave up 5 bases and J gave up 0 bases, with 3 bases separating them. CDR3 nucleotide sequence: TGTGCCAGCAGCGCTAGCACAGATACGCAGTATTTT. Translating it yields CASSASTDTQYF.

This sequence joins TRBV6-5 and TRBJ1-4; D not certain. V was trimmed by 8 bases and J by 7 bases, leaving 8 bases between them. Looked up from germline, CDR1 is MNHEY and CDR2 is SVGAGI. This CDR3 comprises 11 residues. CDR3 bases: TGTGCCAGCGGAAGAAGTGAAAAACTGTTTTTT. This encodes CASGRSEKLFF.

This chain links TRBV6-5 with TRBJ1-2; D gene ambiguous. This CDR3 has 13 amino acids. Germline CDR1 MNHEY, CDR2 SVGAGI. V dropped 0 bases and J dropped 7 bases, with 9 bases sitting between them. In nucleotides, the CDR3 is TGTGCCAGCAGTTACTCGACGGTATCTGGCTACACCTTC. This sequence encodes CASSYSTVSGYTF.

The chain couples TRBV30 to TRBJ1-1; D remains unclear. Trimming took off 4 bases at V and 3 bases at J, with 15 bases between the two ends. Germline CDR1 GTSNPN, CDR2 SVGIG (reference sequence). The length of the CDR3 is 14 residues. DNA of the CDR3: TGTGCCTGGAAAGTGATTGGCGTGGACACTGAAGCTTTCTTT. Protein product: CAWKVIGVDTEAFF.

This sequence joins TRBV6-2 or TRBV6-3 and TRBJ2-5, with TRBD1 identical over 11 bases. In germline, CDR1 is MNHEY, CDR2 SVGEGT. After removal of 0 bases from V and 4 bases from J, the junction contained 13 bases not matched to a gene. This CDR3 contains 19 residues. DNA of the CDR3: TGTGCCAGCAGTTACTCCGGGCGGACAGGGGGCAGCTCGCGAGAGACCCAGTACTTC. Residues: CASSYSGRTGGSSRETQYF.

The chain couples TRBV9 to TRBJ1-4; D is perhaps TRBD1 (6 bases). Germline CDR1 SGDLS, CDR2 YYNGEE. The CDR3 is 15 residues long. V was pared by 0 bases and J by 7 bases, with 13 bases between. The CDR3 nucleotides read TGTGCCAGCAGCGTAGCTGGGTCAGGGGTTGAAAAACTGTTTTTT. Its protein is CASSVAGSGVEKLFF.

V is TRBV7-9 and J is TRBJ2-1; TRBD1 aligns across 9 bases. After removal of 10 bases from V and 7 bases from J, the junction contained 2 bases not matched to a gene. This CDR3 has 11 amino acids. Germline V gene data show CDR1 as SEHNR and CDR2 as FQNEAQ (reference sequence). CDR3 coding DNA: TGTGCCATCGGACAGGGGAATGAGCAGTTCTTC. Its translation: CAIGQGNEQFF.

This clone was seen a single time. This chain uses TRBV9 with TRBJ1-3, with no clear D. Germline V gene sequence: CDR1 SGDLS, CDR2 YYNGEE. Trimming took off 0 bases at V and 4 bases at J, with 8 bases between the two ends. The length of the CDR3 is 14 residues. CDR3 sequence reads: CASSVGGEGNTIYF. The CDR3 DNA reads TGTGCCAGCAGCGTAGGGGGAGAAGGAAACACCATATATTTT.

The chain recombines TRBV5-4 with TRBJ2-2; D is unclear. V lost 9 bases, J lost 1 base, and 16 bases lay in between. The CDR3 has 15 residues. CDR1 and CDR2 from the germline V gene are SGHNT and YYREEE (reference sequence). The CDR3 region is CATSRPTVNTGELFF. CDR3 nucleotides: TGTGCCACCAGTCGCCCGACCGTGAACACCGGGGAGCTGTTTTTT.

This CDR3 is CASSIGLAGSSYEQYF. CDR3 in DNA: TGTGCCAGCAGCATCGGACTAGCGGGCAGCTCCTACGAGCAGTACTTC. The chain has TRBV5-6 and TRBJ2-7; 11 bases align to TRBD2. Germline V gene data show CDR1 as SGHDT and CDR2 as YYEEEE. The J segment lost 0 bases and the V segment lost 4 bases, leaving 6 bases of the junction unmatched. The CDR3 extends over 16 amino acids. The full variable domain, rest sourced from reference TRBV5-6 and TRBJ2-7, is DAGVTQSPTHLIKTRGQQVTLRCSPKSGHDTVSWYQQALGQGPQFIFQYYEEEERQRGNFPDRFSGHQFPNYSSELNVNALLLGDSALYLCASSIGLAGSSYEQYFGPGTRLTVT.

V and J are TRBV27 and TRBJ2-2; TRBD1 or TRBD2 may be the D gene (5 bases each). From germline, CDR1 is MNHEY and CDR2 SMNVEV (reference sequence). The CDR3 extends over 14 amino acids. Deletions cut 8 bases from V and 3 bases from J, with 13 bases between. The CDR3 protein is CASAGRGDTGELFF. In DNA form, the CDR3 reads TGTGCCAGCGCCGGGCGAGGGGACACCGGGGAGCTGTTTTTT.

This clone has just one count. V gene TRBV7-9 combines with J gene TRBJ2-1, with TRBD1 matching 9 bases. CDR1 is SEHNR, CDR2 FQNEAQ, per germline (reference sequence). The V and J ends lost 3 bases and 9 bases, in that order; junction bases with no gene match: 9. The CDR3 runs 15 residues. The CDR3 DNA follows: TGTGCCAGCAGCTTCTTTGCGGGACAGGGTTCTGAGCAGTTCTTC. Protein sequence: CASSFFAGQGSEQFF.

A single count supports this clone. CDR3 in amino acids: CASSLETGEEYEQYF. The CDR3 DNA is TGTGCCAGCAGCTTGGAGACAGGGGAGGAATACGAGCAGTACTTC. The rearrangement joins TRBV5-6 to TRBJ2-7, with 8 positions matching TRBD1. Germline CDR1 SGHDT, CDR2 YYEEEE. The CDR3 extends over 15 amino acids. The V gene end was trimmed by 0 bases and the J gene end by 4 bases; junction bases not matched to a gene: 6.

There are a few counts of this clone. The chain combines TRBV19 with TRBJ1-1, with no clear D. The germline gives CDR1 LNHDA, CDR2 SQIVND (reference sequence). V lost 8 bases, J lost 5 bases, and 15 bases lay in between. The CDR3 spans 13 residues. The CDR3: CASVGLRKTEAFF. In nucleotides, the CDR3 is TGTGCCAGTGTAGGACTCAGGAAGACTGAAGCTTTCTTT.

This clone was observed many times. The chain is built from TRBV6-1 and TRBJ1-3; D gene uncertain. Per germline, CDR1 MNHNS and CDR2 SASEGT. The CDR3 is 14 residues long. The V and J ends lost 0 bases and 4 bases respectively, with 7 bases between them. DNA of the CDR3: TGTGCCAGCAGTGAAGCATTTGAGGGAAACACCATATATTTT. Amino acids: CASSEAFEGNTIYF.

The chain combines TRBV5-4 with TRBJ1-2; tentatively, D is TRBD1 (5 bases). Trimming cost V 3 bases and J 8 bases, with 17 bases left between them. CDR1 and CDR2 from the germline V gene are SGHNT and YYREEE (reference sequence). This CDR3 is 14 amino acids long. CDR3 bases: TGTGCCAGCAGCTCCGGGACCCCCAACGGGGGCTACACCTTC. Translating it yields CASSSGTPNGGYTF.

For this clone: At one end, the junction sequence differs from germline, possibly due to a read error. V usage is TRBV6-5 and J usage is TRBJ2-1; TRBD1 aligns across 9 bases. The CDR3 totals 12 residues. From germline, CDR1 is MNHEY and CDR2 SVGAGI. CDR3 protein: CASSQPGQGELF. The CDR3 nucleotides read TGTGCCAGCAGTCAACCGGGACAGGGTGAACTCTTC.